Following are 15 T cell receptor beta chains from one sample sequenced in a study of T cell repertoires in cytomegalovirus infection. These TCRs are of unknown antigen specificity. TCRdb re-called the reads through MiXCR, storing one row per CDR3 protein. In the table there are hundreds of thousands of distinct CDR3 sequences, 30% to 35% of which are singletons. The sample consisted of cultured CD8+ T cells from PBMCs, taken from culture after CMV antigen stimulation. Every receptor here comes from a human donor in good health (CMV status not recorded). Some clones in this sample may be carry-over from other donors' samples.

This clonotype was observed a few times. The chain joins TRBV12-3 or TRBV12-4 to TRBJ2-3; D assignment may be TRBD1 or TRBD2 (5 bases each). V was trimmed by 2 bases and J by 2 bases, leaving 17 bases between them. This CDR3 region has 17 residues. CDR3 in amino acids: CASSLRPGPLITDTQYF. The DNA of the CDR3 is TGTGCCAGCAGTTTAAGACCGGGACCCCTCATCACAGATACGCAGTATTTT.

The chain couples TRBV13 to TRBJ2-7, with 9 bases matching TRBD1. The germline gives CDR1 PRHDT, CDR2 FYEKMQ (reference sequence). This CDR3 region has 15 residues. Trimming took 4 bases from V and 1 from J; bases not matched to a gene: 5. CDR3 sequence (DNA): TGTGCCAGCAGCTATGGACAGGGGTTGTCCTACGAGCAGTACGTC. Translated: CASSYGQGLSYEQYV.

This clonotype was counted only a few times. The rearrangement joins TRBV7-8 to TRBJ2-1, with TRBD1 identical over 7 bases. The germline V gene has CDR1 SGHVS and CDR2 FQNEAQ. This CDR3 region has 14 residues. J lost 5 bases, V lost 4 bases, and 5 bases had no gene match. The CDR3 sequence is CASSYSGQNNEQFF. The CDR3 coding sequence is TGTGCCAGCAGCTACTCGGGACAGAACAATGAGCAGTTCTTC.

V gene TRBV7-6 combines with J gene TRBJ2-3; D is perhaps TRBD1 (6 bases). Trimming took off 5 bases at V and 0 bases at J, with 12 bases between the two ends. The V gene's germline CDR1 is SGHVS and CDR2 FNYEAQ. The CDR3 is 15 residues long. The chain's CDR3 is CASSPGRGSTDTQYF. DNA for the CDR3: TGTGCCAGCAGCCCGGGCAGGGGAAGCACAGATACGCAGTATTTT.

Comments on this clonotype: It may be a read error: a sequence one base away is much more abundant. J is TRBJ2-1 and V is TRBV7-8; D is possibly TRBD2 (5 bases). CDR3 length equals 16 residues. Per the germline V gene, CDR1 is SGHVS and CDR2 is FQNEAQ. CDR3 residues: CGSSPFLDRDHNEQFF. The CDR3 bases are TGTGGCAGCAGTCCCTTCCTCGACCGGGATCACAATGAGCAGTTCTTC.

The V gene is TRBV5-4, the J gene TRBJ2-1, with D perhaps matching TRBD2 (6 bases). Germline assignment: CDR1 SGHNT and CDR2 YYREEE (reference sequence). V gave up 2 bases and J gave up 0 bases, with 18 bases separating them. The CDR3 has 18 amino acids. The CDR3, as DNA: TGTGCCAGCAGCTTTGGCGGGATAGCCCTAAGCTCCTACAATGAGCAGTTCTTC. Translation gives CASSFGGIALSSYNEQFF.

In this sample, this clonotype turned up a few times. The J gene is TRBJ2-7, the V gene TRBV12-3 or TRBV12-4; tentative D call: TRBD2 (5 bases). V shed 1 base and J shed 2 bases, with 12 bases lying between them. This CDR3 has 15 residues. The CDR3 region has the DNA TGTGCCAGCAGTTTAGTAGGACTGGGGACCTACGAGCAGTACTTC. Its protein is CASSLVGLGTYEQYF.

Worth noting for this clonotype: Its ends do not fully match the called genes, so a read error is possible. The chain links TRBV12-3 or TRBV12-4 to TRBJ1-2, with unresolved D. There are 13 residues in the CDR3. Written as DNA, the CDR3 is TGTGCCAGCAGTTTGGGCAGACTCTATGGCGACACCTTC. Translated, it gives CASSLGRLYGDTF.

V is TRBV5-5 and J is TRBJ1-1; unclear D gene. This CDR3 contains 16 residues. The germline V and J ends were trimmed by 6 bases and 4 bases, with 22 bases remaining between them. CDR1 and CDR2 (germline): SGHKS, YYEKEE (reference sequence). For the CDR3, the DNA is TGTGCCAGCACCGTCCTCGGGGAGAGAGCGGGCACTGAAGCTTTCTTT. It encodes CASTVLGERAGTEAFF.

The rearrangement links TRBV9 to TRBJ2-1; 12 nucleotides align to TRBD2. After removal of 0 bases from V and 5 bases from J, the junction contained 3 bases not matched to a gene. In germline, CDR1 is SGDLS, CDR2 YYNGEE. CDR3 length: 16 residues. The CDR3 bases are TGTGCCAGCAGCGTAGAGGGGACTAGCGGGCACAATGAGCAGTTCTTC. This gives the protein CASSVEGTSGHNEQFF.

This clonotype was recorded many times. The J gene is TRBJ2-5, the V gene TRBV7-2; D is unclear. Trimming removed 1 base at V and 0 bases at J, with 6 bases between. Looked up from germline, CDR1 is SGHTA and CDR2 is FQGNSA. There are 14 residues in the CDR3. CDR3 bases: TGTGCCAGCAGCTTAGGGATTTACCAAGAGACCCAGTACTTC. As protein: CASSLGIYQETQYF.

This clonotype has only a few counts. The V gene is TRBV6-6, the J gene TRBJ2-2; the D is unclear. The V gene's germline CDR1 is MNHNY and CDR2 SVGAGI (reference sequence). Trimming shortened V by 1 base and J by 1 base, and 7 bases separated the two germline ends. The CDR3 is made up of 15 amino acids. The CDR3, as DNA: TGTGCCAGCAGTTACTACTCAGGGAACACCGGGGAGCTGTTTTTT. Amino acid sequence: CASSYYSGNTGELFF.

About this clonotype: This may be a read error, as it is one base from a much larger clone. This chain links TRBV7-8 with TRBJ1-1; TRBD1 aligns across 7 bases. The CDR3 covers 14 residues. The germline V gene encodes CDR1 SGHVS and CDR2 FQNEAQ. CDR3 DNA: TGTGTCAGCTTATCAGGGGGAACGAACACTGAAGCTTTCTTT. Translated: CVSLSGGTNTEAFF.

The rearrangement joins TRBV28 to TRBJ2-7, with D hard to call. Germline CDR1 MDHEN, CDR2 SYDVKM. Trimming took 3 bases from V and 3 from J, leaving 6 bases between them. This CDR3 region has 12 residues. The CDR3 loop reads CASSLGHYEQYV. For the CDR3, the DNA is TGTGCCAGCAGTTTGGGTCACTACGAGCAGTACGTC.

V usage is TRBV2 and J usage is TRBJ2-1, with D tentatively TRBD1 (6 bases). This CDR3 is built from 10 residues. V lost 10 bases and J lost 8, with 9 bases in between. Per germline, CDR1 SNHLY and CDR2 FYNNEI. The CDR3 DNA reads TGTGCCACACAGGGCTATGAGCAGTTCTTC. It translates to CATQGYEQFF.